This is a list of T cell receptor beta chains from one sample in a study of technical replicates of blood from a handful of donors. The repertoire was sequenced with immunoSEQ multiplex PCR; TCRdb's copy has only in-frame clones and lacks some. Here the sample spans approximately 78,000 clones, about 95% being singletons. Sample: T cells isolated from PBMCs. The source is a human donor in good health. The CDR3 runs from the conserved cysteine through the conserved F or W. A D gene is named only where the DNA matches it firmly. Clone size appears in some rows only: once, few, many, or a class for an expanded clone.

J gene | V gene | clone size | D gene | CDR3 protein | CDR3 DNA
TRBJ2-7 | TRBV19 | few | TRBD1 | CASNSGTGTYEQYF | TGTGCCAGTAATTCCGGGACAGGGACCTACGAGCAGTACTTC
TRBJ2-1 | TRBV4-2 | - | - | CASSPPGRGGEQFF | TGTGCCAGCAGCCCCCCCGGTCGTGGCGGTGAGCAGTTCTTC
TRBJ2-7 | TRBV5-1 | - | - | CASMREVLSNEQYF | TGCGCCAGCATGAGGGAGGTGTTGTCTAACGAGCAGTACTTC
TRBJ1-2 | TRBV5-5 | - | - | CASSLSGFDGYTF | TGTGCCAGCAGCTTGTCGGGGTTTGATGGCTACACCTTC
TRBJ1-2 | TRBV30 | - | - | CALSKTTQQKANYGYTF | TGTGCCTTATCTAAGACAACACAACAGAAAGCTAACTATGGCTACACCTTC
TRBJ1-2 | TRBV29-1 | - | TRBD1 | CSATTGTGANYGYTF | TGCAGCGCAACAACCGGGACAGGGGCGAACTATGGCTACACCTTC
TRBJ1-2 | TRBV6-5 | - | - | CASSYGPEYGYTF | TGTGCCAGCAGTTACGGGCCCGAGTATGGCTACACCTTC
TRBJ2-7 | TRBV29-1 | - | TRBD2 | CSVGTGTSYEQYF | TGCAGCGTAGGTACCGGGACTAGCTACGAGCAGTACTTC
TRBJ1-4 | TRBV6-1 | - | - | CASIKGGGNEKLFF | TGTGCCAGCATAAAGGGAGGTGGGAATGAAAAACTGTTTTTT
TRBJ1-1 | TRBV18 | - | TRBD1 | CASSAKGAAGTEAFF | TGTGCCAGCTCGGCAAAGGGGGCGGCGGGCACTGAAGCTTTCTTT
TRBJ2-5 | TRBV28 | - | - | CASRPPDTSETQYF | TGTGCCAGCAGGCCCCCCGATACAAGTGAGACCCAGTACTTC
TRBJ2-1 | TRBV4-1 | once | TRBD2 | CASSPPGLAAYNEQFF | TGCGCCAGCAGCCCCCCGGGACTAGCGGCCTACAATGAGCAGTTCTTC
TRBJ2-3 | TRBV5-4 | - | TRBD2 | CASSSLAGVDTQYF | TGTGCCAGCAGCTCACTAGCGGGGGTAGATACGCAGTATTTT
TRBJ1-1 | TRBV7-6 | - | TRBD1 | CASSLTGVPEAFF | TGTGCCAGCAGCTTAACAGGGGTGCCTGAAGCTTTCTTT
TRBJ2-1 | TRBV7-2 | - | - | CASSVVERNYNEQFF | TGTGCCAGCAGCGTTGTCGAGCGGAACTACAATGAGCAGTTCTTC
TRBJ1-5 | TRBV28 | - | - | CASMLEGQPQHF | TGTGCCAGCATGCTGGAGGGCCAGCCCCAGCATTTT
TRBJ2-5 | TRBV5-8 | - | - | CASSKWGQVQETQYF | TGTGCCAGCAGCAAGTGGGGACAAGTCCAAGAGACCCAGTACTTC
TRBJ2-3 | TRBV5-1 | - | TRBD2 | CASSLAPTSPSTDTQYF | TGCGCCAGCAGCTTGGCCCCGACTAGCCCGAGCACAGATACGCAGTATTTT
TRBJ1-5 | TRBV15 | - | - | CATSRDGAGRQPQHF | TGTGCCACCAGCAGAGATGGGGCAGGGCGTCAGCCCCAGCATTTT
TRBJ1-4 | TRBV19 | - | TRBD1 | CASSSWTGIEEKLFF | TGTGCCAGTAGTTCATGGACAGGGATCGAGGAAAAACTGTTTTTT
TRBJ1-3 | TRBV21-1 | once | - | CASTGQGGNTIYF | TGTGCCAGCACTGGACAGGGGGGAAACACCATATATTTT
TRBJ2-2 | TRBV6-5 | - | - | CASSYGATGELFF | TGTGCCAGCAGTTACGGGGCCACCGGGGAGCTGTTTTTT
TRBJ2-5 | TRBV11-3 | - | - | CASSPRANQETQYF | TGTGCCAGCAGCCCCAGGGCTAACCAAGAGACCCAGTACTTC
TRBJ1-1 | TRBV19 | - | TRBD1 | CASSKETGTDEAFF | TGTGCCAGTAGTAAAGAGACAGGGACCGATGAAGCTTTCTTT
TRBJ1-2 | TRBV14 | - | TRBD1 | CASSSIMGTGSGYTF | TGTGCCAGCAGCTCTATTATGGGGACAGGCAGCGGCTACACCTTC
TRBJ1-1 | TRBV29-1 | few | - | CSGGFMNTEAFF | TGCAGCGGAGGTTTCATGAACACTGAAGCTTTCTTT
TRBJ1-5 | TRBV29-1 | - | - | CSVESGSNQPQHF | TGCAGCGTTGAATCGGGGAGCAATCAGCCCCAGCATTTT
TRBJ2-7 | TRBV5-8 | once | - | CASSRRREEQYF | TGTGCCAGCAGCCGAAGGAGGGAAGAGCAGTACTTC
TRBJ2-5 | TRBV11-2 | - | - | CASSLVFGVQETQYF | TGTGCCAGCAGCTTAGTGTTCGGGGTGCAAGAGACCCAGTACTTC
TRBJ2-3 | TRBV7-6 | once | - | CASSLAVVGSTDTQYF | TGTGCCAGCAGCTTAGCGGTAGTCGGTAGCACAGATACGCAGTATTTT
TRBJ2-1 | TRBV11-2 | - | - | CASSLGGVRGPYNEQFF | TGTGCCAGCAGCTTAGGTGGGGTGCGGGGGCCCTACAATGAGCAGTTCTTC
TRBJ1-1 | TRBV5-4 | - | TRBD1 | CASSLEQGTTEAFF | TGTGCCAGCAGCTTGGAACAGGGGACCACTGAAGCTTTCTTT
TRBJ2-7 | TRBV11-3 | - | - | CASSLGGGNEQYF | TGTGCCAGCAGCTTGGGGGGAGGAAACGAGCAGTACTTC
TRBJ1-1 | TRBV7-9 | - | - | CASSLEGDGAFF | TGTGCCAGCAGCTTAGAAGGGGATGGGGCTTTCTTT
TRBJ2-1 | TRBV29-1 | - | TRBD2 | CSVGEGNYEQFF | TGCAGCGTTGGGGAGGGGAACTATGAGCAGTTCTTC
TRBJ1-2 | TRBV2 | - | TRBD1 | CASSLGQENYGYTF | TGTGCCAGCAGTTTGGGACAGGAAAACTATGGCTACACCTTC
TRBJ2-3 | TRBV2 | - | TRBD2 | CASSEARGLAGGDTQYF | TGTGCCAGCAGTGAAGCCAGGGGACTAGCGGGGGGGGATACGCAGTATTTT
TRBJ2-4 | TRBV4-2 | once | - | CASSRGDSQLAKNIQYF | TGTGCCAGCAGCCGGGGGGACAGCCAGTTAGCCAAAAACATTCAGTACTTC
TRBJ1-4 | TRBV11-2 | - | TRBD1 | CASSRTGEKLFF | TGTGCCAGCAGTCGGACAGGGGAAAAACTGTTTTTT
TRBJ1-1 | TRBV7-9 | - | - | CASSLDRQVNTEAFF | TGTGCCAGCAGCTTAGATAGGCAGGTGAACACTGAAGCTTTCTTT
TRBJ2-3 | TRBV6-5 | - | - | CASSFTQAGVTDTQYF | TGTGCCAGCAGTTTCACACAGGCAGGGGTTACAGATACGCAGTATTTT